The 15 T cell receptor beta chains presented below share a single source sample, sequenced in a study of PD-L1 blockade in urothelial cancer. Sequencing was performed with immunoSEQ multiplex PCR; in TCRdb, only in-frame clones are kept and a portion is missing. The sample yields 120,000 or so clones, roughly 88% seen once. The sample's time point: peripheral blood 6 weeks after treatment start. Source: PBMCs, taken around atezolizumab (anti-PD-L1) treatment. The source is a man in his fifties or sixties with urothelial cancer.

The V and J genes are TRBV5-4 and TRBJ1-2; 8 bases line up with TRBD1. The germline V gene encodes CDR1 SGHNT and CDR2 YYREEE (reference sequence). J was trimmed by 5 bases and V by 1 base; bases with no gene match: 4. The CDR3 contains 14 residues. This chain's CDR3 is CASSLQGADYGYTF. The CDR3 DNA sequence: TGTGCCAGCAGCTTGCAGGGGGCGGATTATGGCTACACCTTC.

This clone was counted a few times. The chain links TRBV4-2 to TRBJ2-3, with TRBD1 matching 7 bases. The CDR3 covers 15 residues. Germline loops: CDR1 LGHNA, CDR2 YNFKEQ. J gave up 1 base and V 3 bases, and 4 bases lay outside the gene matches. CDR3: CASSHRGQGTDTQYF. DNA for the CDR3: TGTGCCAGCAGCCACCGAGGACAGGGCACAGATACGCAGTATTTT.

The chain uses TRBV5-1 and TRBJ2-7, with 7 bases fitting TRBD2. Trimming removed 3 bases from V and 6 bases from J; junction bases left unmatched: 9. Germline CDR1 SGHRS, CDR2 YFSETQ. The CDR3 is 14 amino acids. The CDR3 coding sequence is TGCGCCAGCAGCTCGGGGACTAAGGCCGGCGAGCAGTACTTC. Its translation: CASSSGTKAGEQYF.

The chain has TRBV6-1 and TRBJ2-1; 7 bases align to TRBD2. V gave up 10 bases and J gave up 3 bases; unmatched junction bases: 9. The germline gives CDR1 MNHNS, CDR2 SASEGT. The CDR3 has 14 amino acids. CDR3 region: CATSSSGGYNEQFF. The CDR3 nucleotides are TGTGCCACCTCCTCTAGCGGCGGCTACAATGAGCAGTTCTTC.

The chain couples TRBV15 to TRBJ1-5; 11 bases map to TRBD1. Germline V gene sequence: CDR1 LNHNV, CDR2 YYDKDF (reference sequence). V lost 3 bases and J lost 5; bases outside the gene matches: 9. CDR3 length: 17 residues. CDR3 sequence: CATSRGGQGAAYQPQHF. Written as DNA, the CDR3 is TGTGCCACCAGCAGGGGAGGACAGGGGGCTGCATATCAGCCCCAGCATTTT.

The chain links TRBV5-1 to TRBJ1-2, with D maybe TRBD1 (5 bases). V was cut by 4 bases and J by 3 bases, with 16 bases left in between. CDR3 length: 15 amino acids. The germline V gene encodes CDR1 SGHRS and CDR2 YFSETQ. CDR3 amino acids: CASSGALGLDYGYTF. The CDR3 bases are TGCGCCAGCAGCGGGGCGCTAGGGTTGGACTATGGCTACACCTTC.

The chain couples TRBV6-6 to TRBJ1-5; 7 nucleotides line up with TRBD1. After removal of 5 bases from V and 3 bases from J, the junction contained 10 bases not matched to a gene. The CDR3 runs to 16 residues. Germline V gene data show CDR1 as MNHNY and CDR2 as SVGAGI (reference sequence). CDR3 nucleotide sequence: TGTGCCAGCAGTACTACAGGGGCGCCAGCCAATCAGCCCCAGCATTTT. Translated: CASSTTGAPANQPQHF.

The chain combines TRBV29-1 with TRBJ1-3, with TRBD1 matching over 7 bases. The trim removed 7 bases at V and 0 bases at J, leaving 9 bases unmatched. From germline, CDR1 is SQVTM and CDR2 ANQGSEA. CDR3 length: 15 residues. The CDR3 loop is CSASQGGHSGNTIYF. The CDR3 bases are TGCAGCGCCAGCCAGGGGGGACACTCTGGAAACACCATATATTTT.

The sample holds one count of this clone. This chain connects TRBV5-4 to TRBJ2-7; D possibly corresponds to TRBD2 (5 bases). Trimming took off 5 bases at V and 5 bases at J, with 17 bases between the two ends. Germline lookup yields CDR1 SGHNT and CDR2 YYREEE (reference sequence). The CDR3 is 14 amino acids. In nucleotides, the CDR3 is TGTGCCAGCAGTAGCGCCCCGAAGGCCGACGAGCAGTACTTC. Translation gives CASSSAPKADEQYF.

J is TRBJ2-6 and V is TRBV2, with D maybe TRBD2 (6 bases). CDR1 SNHLY and CDR2 FYNNEI come from the germline V gene. The length of the CDR3 is 18 residues. V was trimmed by 2 bases and J by 2 bases, leaving 16 bases between them. DNA of the CDR3: TGTGCCAGCAGTGAATATGGAGGGAAAGTTACTGGGGCCAACGTCCTGACTTTC. Protein sequence: CASSEYGGKVTGANVLTF.

CDR3 amino acids: CAWSKRGTGGNIQYF. The CDR3 DNA reads TGTGCCTGGAGTAAAAGAGGGACAGGGGGAAACATTCAGTACTTC. V and J are TRBV30 and TRBJ2-4; 11 bases fit TRBD1. Per the germline V gene, CDR1 is GTSNPN and CDR2 is SVGIG (reference sequence). V lost 2 bases to trimming and J lost 6 bases; unmatched junction nucleotides: 6. The CDR3 spans 15 residues.

The chain combines TRBV9 with TRBJ1-2; D is undetermined. The length of the CDR3 is 13 residues. V was trimmed by 4 bases and J by 6 bases, leaving 13 bases between them. Germline V gives CDR1 SGDLS, CDR2 YYNGEE. CDR3 sequence reads: CASSTSESHGYTF. In DNA, the CDR3 is TGTGCCAGCAGCACTTCCGAGAGTCATGGCTACACCTTC.

The chain recombines TRBV9 with TRBJ2-3; D call uncertain. Germline CDR1 is SGDLS and CDR2 is YYNGEE. CDR3 length: 17 amino acids. Trimming pared 3 bases from V and 0 bases from J, leaving 17 bases between. The CDR3, as DNA: TGTGCCAGCAGCGCCCCAATTGGCGGTCTGAGCACAGATACGCAGTATTTT. Translation gives CASSAPIGGLSTDTQYF. The full variable domain, rest sourced from reference TRBV9 and TRBJ2-3, is DSGVTQTPKHLITATGQRVTLRCSPRSGDLSVYWYQQSLDQGLQFLIQYYNGEERAKGNILERFSAQQFPDLHSELNLSSLELGDSALYFCASSAPIGGLSTDTQYFGPGTRLTVL.

This chain links TRBV6-5 with TRBJ1-3; possible D gene TRBD1, 6 bases. The CDR3 sequence is 15 residues long. The V gene lost 5 bases and the J gene lost 2 bases, with 13 bases spanning the gap. Germline CDR1 MNHEY, CDR2 SVGAGI. The CDR3 DNA sequence: TGTGCCAGCAGTGGCAGGGGCTTCCCTGGAAACACCATATATTTT. Translated: CASSGRGFPGNTIYF.

This clone was seen repeatedly, ten times or more. The V and J genes are TRBV19 and TRBJ2-2; D possibly corresponds to TRBD1 (5 bases). From germline, CDR1 is LNHDA and CDR2 SQIVND (reference sequence). The CDR3 has 13 residues. Trimming took off 5 bases at V and 4 bases at J, with 8 bases between the two ends. The CDR3 sequence: CASSGTGTGELFF. For the CDR3, the DNA is TGTGCCAGTAGTGGTACAGGCACCGGGGAGCTGTTTTTT.